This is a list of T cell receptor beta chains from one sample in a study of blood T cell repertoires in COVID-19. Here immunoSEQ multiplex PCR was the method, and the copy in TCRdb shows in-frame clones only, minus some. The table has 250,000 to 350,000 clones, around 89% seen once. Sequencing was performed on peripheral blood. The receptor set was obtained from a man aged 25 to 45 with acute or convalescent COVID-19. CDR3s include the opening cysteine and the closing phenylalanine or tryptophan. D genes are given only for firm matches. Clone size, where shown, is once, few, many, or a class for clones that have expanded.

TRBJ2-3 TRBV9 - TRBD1 CASSSGTDTDTQYF TGTGCCAGCAGCTCCGGGACAGACACAGATACGCAGTATTTT
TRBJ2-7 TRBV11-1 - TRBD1 CASSFQDRVSYEQYF TGTGCCAGCAGCTTCCAGGACAGGGTCTCCTACGAGCAGTACTTC
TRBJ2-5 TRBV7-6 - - CASSPILQETQYF TGTGCCAGCAGCCCAATCCTACAAGAGACCCAGTACTTC
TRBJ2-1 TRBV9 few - CASSVDWGPYNEQFF TGTGCCAGCAGCGTAGATTGGGGCCCCTACAATGAGCAGTTCTTC
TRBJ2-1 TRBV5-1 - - CASSLDGVNEQFF TGCGCCAGCAGCTTGGACGGAGTCAATGAGCAGTTCTTC
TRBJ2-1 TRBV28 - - CASSFREPNYNEQFF TGTGCCAGCAGTTTTAGGGAGCCAAACTACAATGAGCAGTTCTTC
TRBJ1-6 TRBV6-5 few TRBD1 CASSQGGNSPLHF TGTGCCAGCAGCCAGGGGGGAAATTCACCCCTCCACTTT
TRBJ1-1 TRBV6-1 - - CASSDRGPNTEAFF TGTGCCAGCAGTGACAGGGGTCCAAACACTGAAGCTTTCTTT
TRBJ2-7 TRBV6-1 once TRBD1 CASSEMGQGFDEQYF TGTGCCAGCAGTGAAATGGGACAGGGGTTCGACGAGCAGTACTTC
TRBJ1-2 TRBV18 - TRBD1 CASSLFQGADGYTF TGTGCCAGCTCACTTTTCCAGGGGGCGGATGGCTACACCTTC
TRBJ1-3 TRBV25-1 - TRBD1 CASSADRGTGNTIYF TGTGCCAGCAGCGCGGACAGGGGAACGGGAAACACCATATATTTT
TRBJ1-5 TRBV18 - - CASSPGGLRNQPQHF TGTGCCAGCTCACCAGGGGGGTTAAGAAATCAGCCCCAGCATTTT
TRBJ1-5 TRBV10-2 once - CASSPGGEYQPQHF TGCGCCAGCAGCCCCGGCGGAGAGTATCAGCCCCAGCATTTT
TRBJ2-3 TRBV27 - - CASSLDRRFTDTQYF TGTGCCAGCAGTTTAGACAGGAGATTCACAGATACGCAGTATTTT
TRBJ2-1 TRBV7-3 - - CASSLNRDSSYNEQFF TGTGCCAGCAGCTTGAACCGGGACTCCTCCTACAATGAGCAGTTCTTC